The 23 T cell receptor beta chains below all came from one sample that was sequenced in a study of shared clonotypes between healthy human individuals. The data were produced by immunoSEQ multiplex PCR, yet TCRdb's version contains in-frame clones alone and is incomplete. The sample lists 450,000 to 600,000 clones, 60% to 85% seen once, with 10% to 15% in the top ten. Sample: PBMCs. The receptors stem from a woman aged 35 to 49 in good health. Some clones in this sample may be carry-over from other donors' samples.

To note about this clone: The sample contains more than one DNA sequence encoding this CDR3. CDR3 DNA: TGTGCCAGCTCACCATCGGGCTCTGGGGCCAACGTCCTGACTTTC. This codes for CASSPSGSGANVLTF. V gene TRBV18 combines with J gene TRBJ2-6; D is unresolved. Germline-derived CDR1 and CDR2 are KGHSH and LQKENI. This CDR3 spans 15 amino acids. The germline V and J ends were trimmed by 2 bases and 0 bases, with 5 bases remaining between them. The full variable domain, in which reference TRBV18 and TRBJ2-6 provide the parts outside the CDR3, is NAGVMQNPRHLVRRRGQEARLRCSPMKGHSHVYWYRQLPEEGLKFMVYLQKENIIDESGMPKERFSAEFPKEGPSILRIQQVVRGDSAAYFCASSPSGSGANVLTFGAGSRLTVL.

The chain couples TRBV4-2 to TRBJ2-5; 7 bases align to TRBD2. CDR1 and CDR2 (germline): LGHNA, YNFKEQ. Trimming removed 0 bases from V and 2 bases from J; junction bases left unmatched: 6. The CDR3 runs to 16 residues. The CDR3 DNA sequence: TGTGCCAGCAGCCAAGAATGGGCTAGCGGACAAGAGACCCAGTACTTC. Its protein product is CASSQEWASGQETQYF.

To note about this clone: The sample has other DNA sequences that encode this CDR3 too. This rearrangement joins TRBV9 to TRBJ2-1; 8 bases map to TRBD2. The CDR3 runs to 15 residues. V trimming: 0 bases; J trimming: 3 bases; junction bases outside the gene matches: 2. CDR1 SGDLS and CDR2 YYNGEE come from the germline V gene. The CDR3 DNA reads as TGTGCCAGCAGCGTAGTCACTAGCGGCTACAATGAGCAGTTCTTC. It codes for CASSVVTSGYNEQFF.

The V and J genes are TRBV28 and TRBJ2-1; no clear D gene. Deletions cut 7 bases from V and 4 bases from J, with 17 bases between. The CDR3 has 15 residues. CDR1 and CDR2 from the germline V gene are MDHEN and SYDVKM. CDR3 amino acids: CASTATAYVYNEQFF. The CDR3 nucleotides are TGTGCCAGCACCGCTACAGCCTATGTGTACAATGAGCAGTTCTTC.

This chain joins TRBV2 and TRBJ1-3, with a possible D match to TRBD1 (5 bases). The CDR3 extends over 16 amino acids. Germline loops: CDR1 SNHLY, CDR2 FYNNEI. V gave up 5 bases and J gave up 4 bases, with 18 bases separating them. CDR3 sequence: CASSSLLGGRGNTIYF. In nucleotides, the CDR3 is TGTGCCAGCAGTTCCCTTCTCGGGGGAAGGGGAAACACCATATATTTT. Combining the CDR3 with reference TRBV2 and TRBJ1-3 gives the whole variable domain EPEVTQTPSHQVTQMGQEVILRCVPISNHLYFYWYRQILGQKVEFLVSFYNNEISEKSEIFDDQFSVERPDGSNFTLKIRSTKLEDSAMYFCASSSLLGGRGNTIYFGEGSWLTVV.

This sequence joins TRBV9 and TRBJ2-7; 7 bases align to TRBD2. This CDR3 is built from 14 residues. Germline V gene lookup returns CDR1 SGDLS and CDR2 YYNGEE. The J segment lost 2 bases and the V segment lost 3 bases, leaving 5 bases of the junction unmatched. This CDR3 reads CASSASGVTYEQYF. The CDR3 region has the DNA TGTGCCAGCAGCGCGAGCGGGGTGACCTACGAGCAGTACTTC. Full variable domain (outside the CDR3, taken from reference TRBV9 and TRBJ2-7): DSGVTQTPKHLITATGQRVTLRCSPRSGDLSVYWYQQSLDQGLQFLIQYYNGEERAKGNILERFSAQQFPDLHSELNLSSLELGDSALYFCASSASGVTYEQYFGPGTRLTVT.

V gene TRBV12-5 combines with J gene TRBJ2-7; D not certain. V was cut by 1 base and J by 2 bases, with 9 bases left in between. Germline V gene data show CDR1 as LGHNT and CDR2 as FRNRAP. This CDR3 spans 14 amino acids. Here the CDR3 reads CASGLGRHTYEQYF. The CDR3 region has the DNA TGTGCTAGTGGTTTGGGCAGGCATACCTACGAGCAGTACTTC. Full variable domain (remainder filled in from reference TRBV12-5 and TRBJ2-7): DARVTQTPRHKVTEMGQEVTMRCQPILGHNTVFWYRQTMMQGLELLAYFRNRAPLDDSGMPKDRFSAEMPDATLATLKIQPSEPRDSAVYFCASGLGRHTYEQYFGPGTRLTVT.

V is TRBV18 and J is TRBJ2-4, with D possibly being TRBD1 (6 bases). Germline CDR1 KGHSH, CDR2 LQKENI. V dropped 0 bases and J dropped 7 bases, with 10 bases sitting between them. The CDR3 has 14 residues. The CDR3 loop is CASSPPSRGNIQYF. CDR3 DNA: TGTGCCAGCTCACCACCTTCCAGGGGTAACATTCAGTACTTC. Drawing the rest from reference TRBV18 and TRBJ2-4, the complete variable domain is NAGVMQNPRHLVRRRGQEARLRCSPMKGHSHVYWYRQLPEEGLKFMVYLQKENIIDESGMPKERFSAEFPKEGPSILRIQQVVRGDSAAYFCASSPPSRGNIQYFGAGTRLSVL.

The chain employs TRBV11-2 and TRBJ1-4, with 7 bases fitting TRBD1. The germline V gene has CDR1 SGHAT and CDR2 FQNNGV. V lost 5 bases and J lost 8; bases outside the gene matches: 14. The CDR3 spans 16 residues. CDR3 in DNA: TGTGCCAGCAGCACGCGCGACGAGGGGGCTGGCGAAAAACTGTTTTTT. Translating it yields CASSTRDEGAGEKLFF. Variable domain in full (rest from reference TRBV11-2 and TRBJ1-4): EAGVAQSPRYKIIEKRQSVAFWCNPISGHATLYWYQQILGQGPKLLIQFQNNGVVDDSQLPKDRFSAERLKGVDSTLKIQPAKLEDSAVYLCASSTRDEGAGEKLFFGSGTQLSVL.

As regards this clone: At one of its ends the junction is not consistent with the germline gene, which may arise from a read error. CDR3 coding DNA: TGTGCTAGCAGCTTAGCCCCGACAACCCAAGAGACCCAGTACTTC. Its translation is CASSLAPTTQETQYF. The J gene is TRBJ2-5, the V gene TRBV7-7; the D is unclear. There are 15 residues in the CDR3. Germline V gives CDR1 SSHAT, CDR2 FNYEAQ (reference sequence).

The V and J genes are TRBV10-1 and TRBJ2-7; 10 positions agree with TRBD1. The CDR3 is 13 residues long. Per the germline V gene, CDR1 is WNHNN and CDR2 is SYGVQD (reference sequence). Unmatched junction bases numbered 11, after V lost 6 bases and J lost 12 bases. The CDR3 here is CASSGPDRGLLYF. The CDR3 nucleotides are TGCGCCAGCAGCGGCCCCGACAGGGGGCTTCTGTACTTC.

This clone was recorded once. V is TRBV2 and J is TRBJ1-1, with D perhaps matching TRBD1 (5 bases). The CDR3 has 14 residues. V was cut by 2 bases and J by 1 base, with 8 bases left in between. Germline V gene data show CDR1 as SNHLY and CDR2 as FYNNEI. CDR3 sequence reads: CASSERRENTEAFF. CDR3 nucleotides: TGTGCCAGCAGTGAACGCAGGGAGAACACTGAAGCTTTCTTT.

The CDR3 sequence: CASGEKENTEAFF. The CDR3 DNA reads as TGCGCCAGCGGAGAGAAGGAAAACACTGAAGCTTTCTTT. The genes are TRBV5-1 and TRBJ1-1; D is ambiguous. The germline V and J ends were trimmed by 7 bases and 2 bases, with 12 bases remaining between them. CDR3 length equals 13 residues. Germline V gives CDR1 SGHRS, CDR2 YFSETQ.

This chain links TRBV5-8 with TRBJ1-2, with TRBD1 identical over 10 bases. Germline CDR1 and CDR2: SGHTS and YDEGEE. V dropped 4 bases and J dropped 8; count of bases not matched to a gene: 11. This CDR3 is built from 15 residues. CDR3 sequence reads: CASSPVGQGSRGYTF. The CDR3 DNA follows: TGTGCCAGCAGCCCGGTGGGACAGGGGTCGAGGGGCTACACCTTC. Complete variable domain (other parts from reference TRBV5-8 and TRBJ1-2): EAGVTQSPTHLIKTRGQQATLRCSPISGHTSVYWYQQALGLGLQFLLWYDEGEERNRGNFPPRFSGRQFPNYSSELNVNALELEDSALYLCASSPVGQGSRGYTFGSGTRLTVV.

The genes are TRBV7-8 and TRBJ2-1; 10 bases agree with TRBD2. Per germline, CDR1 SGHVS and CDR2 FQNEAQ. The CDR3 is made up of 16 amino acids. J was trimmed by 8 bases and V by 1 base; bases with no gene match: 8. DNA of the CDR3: TGTGCCAGCAGCTTAGTGGGCCTAGCGGGAGTAGATGAGCAGTTCTTC. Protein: CASSLVGLAGVDEQFF. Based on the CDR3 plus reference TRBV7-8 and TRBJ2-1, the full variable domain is GAGVSQSPRYKVAKRGQDVALRCDPISGHVSLFWYQQALGQGPEFLTYFQNEAQLDKSGLPSDRFFAERPEGSVSTLKIQRTQQEDSAVYLCASSLVGLAGVDEQFFGPGTRLTVL.

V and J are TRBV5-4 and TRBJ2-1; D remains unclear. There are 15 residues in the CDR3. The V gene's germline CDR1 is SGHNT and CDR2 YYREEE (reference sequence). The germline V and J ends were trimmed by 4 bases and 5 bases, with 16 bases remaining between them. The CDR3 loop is CASSPFWGSNNEQFF. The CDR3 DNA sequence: TGTGCCAGCAGCCCATTCTGGGGTAGCAACAATGAGCAGTTCTTC.

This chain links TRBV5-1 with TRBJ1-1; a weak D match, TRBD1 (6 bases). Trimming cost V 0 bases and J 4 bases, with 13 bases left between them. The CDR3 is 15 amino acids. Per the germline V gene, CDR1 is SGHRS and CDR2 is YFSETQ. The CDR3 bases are TGCGCCAGCAGCTTGGTTGGGGGCCTTTCCACTGAAGCTTTCTTT. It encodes CASSLVGGLSTEAFF.

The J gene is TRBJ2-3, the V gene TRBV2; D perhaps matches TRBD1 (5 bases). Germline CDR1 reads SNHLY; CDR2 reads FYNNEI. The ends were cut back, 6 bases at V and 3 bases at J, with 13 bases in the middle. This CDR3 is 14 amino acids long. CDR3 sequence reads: CASSRVLRTDTQYF. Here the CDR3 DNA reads TGTGCCAGCAGCAGGGTTTTAAGAACAGATACGCAGTATTTT.

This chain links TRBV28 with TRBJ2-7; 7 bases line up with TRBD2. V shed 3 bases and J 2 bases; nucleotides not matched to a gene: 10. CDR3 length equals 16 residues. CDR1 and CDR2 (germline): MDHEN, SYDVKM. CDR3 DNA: TGTGCCAGCAGTTTGGGCAGGAGCGGGACCCCCTACGAGCAGTACTTC. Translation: CASSLGRSGTPYEQYF.

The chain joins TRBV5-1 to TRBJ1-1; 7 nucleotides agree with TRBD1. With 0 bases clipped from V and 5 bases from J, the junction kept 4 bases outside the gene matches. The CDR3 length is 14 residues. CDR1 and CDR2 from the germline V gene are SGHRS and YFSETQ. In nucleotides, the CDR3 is TGCGCCAGCAGCTTGGTCAGGGGGAGGACTGAAGCTTTCTTT. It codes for CASSLVRGRTEAFF.

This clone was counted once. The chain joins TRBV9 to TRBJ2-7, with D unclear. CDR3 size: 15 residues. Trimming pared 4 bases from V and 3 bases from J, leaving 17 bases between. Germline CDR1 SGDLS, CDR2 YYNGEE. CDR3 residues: CASSLGPADIYEQYF. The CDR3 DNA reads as TGTGCCAGCAGCCTTGGGCCTGCCGATATCTACGAGCAGTACTTC.

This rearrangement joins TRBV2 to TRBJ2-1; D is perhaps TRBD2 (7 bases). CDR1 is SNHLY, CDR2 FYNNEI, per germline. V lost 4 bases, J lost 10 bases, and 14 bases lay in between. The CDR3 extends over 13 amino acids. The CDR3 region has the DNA TGTGCCAGCAGTGCCGAGGGGGGGTCGGAGCAGTTCTTC. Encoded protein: CASSAEGGSEQFF.

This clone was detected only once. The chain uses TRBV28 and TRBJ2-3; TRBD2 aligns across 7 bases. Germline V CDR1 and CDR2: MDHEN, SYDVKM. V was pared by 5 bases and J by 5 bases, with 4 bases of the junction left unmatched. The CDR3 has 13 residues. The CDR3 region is CASSGLDLDTQYF. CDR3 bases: TGTGCCAGCAGTGGACTAGATTTAGATACGCAGTATTTT.